Listed below are T cell receptor beta chains from one sample, sequenced in a study of blood T cell repertoires in COVID-19. Using immunoSEQ multiplex PCR, the repertoire was profiled, and TCRdb retains in-frame clones only, with some absent. The table includes approximately 69,000 clones, about 81% detected once. The specimen was peripheral blood. The receptor source for this set is a woman older than 75 with acute or convalescent COVID-19. Both conserved end residues are part of each CDR3. A D gene is named only where the DNA matches it firmly. Not every row has a clone size; where given, it reads once, few, many or a size class.

d_call: TRBD2; v_call: TRBV7-2; clone_size: few; j_call: TRBJ2-1; cdr3_aa: CASSHGTSGISEQFF; cdr3_nt: TGTGCCAGCAGCCATGGGACTAGCGGGATAAGTGAGCAGTTCTTC
d_call: NA; v_call: TRBV27; clone_size: NA; j_call: TRBJ2-3; cdr3_aa: CASTPHPKLLTDTQYF; cdr3_nt: TGTGCCAGCACACCGCACCCAAAGCTCCTCACAGATACGCAGTATTTT
d_call: NA; v_call: TRBV12-3/TRBV12-4; clone_size: NA; j_call: TRBJ1-4; cdr3_aa: CASSFRTYEKLFF; cdr3_nt: TGTGCCAGCAGTTTCCGCACATATGAAAAACTGTTTTTT
d_call: NA; v_call: TRBV9; clone_size: NA; j_call: TRBJ1-2; cdr3_aa: CASSVGDTYGYTF; cdr3_nt: TGTGCCAGCAGCGTAGGCGACACCTATGGCTACACCTTC
d_call: NA; v_call: TRBV5-1; clone_size: few; j_call: TRBJ1-4; cdr3_aa: CASSLGLGGAGEKLFF; cdr3_nt: TGCGCCAGCAGCTTGGGCCTCGGGGGGGCCGGGGAAAAACTGTTTTTT
d_call: TRBD2; v_call: TRBV7-9; clone_size: once; j_call: TRBJ2-1; cdr3_aa: CASRSLREPGLAIHEQFF; cdr3_nt: TGTGCCAGCAGATCGCTTCGGGAGCCGGGACTAGCTATCCATGAGCAGTTCTTC
d_call: TRBD2; v_call: TRBV6-2/TRBV6-3; clone_size: NA; j_call: TRBJ2-5; cdr3_aa: CASSYSGGGQTQYF; cdr3_nt: TGTGCCAGCAGTTACTCGGGGGGGGGACAGACCCAGTACTTC
d_call: NA; v_call: TRBV5-6; clone_size: NA; j_call: TRBJ1-4; cdr3_aa: CASSGRTAYATNEKLFF; cdr3_nt: TGTGCCAGCAGCGGAAGGACAGCATATGCAACTAATGAAAAACTGTTTTTT
d_call: TRBD1; v_call: TRBV4-1; clone_size: NA; j_call: TRBJ1-1; cdr3_aa: CASSRLETGGTEAFF; cdr3_nt: TGCGCCAGCAGCCGCCTGGAGACAGGGGGCACTGAAGCTTTCTTT
d_call: NA; v_call: TRBV28; clone_size: NA; j_call: TRBJ1-1; cdr3_aa: CASSVFGVRAFF; cdr3_nt: TGTGCCAGCAGCGTCTTCGGAGTGAGGGCTTTCTTT
d_call: TRBD1; v_call: TRBV25-1; clone_size: NA; j_call: TRBJ1-4; cdr3_aa: CASSAGGVEKLFF; cdr3_nt: TGTGCCAGCAGTGCAGGGGGAGTAGAAAAACTGTTTTTT
d_call: NA; v_call: TRBV10-2; clone_size: NA; j_call: TRBJ1-2; cdr3_aa: CASSRGGSYGYTF; cdr3_nt: TGCGCCAGCAGTAGGGGGGGGAGCTATGGCTACACCTTC
d_call: NA; v_call: TRBV19; clone_size: NA; j_call: TRBJ1-1; cdr3_aa: CASSFAAKANTEAFF; cdr3_nt: TGTGCCAGTAGTTTCGCAGCGAAGGCGAACACTGAAGCTTTCTTT
d_call: NA; v_call: TRBV21-1; clone_size: NA; j_call: TRBJ2-2; cdr3_aa: CASSKDGLADNTGELFF; cdr3_nt: TGTGCCAGCAGCAAAGACGGACTAGCGGATAACACCGGGGAGCTGTTTTTT
d_call: NA; v_call: TRBV3-1/TRBV3-2; clone_size: once; j_call: TRBJ1-3; cdr3_aa: CASSQDQGHGNTIYF; cdr3_nt: TGTGCCAGCAGCCAAGATCAGGGGCATGGAAACACCATATATTTT
d_call: NA; v_call: TRBV11-3; clone_size: NA; j_call: TRBJ2-7; cdr3_aa: CASSLDSAYEQYF; cdr3_nt: TGTGCCAGCAGCTTAGACAGTGCCTACGAGCAGTACTTC
d_call: NA; v_call: TRBV3-1/TRBV3-2; clone_size: NA; j_call: TRBJ2-5; cdr3_aa: CASSQGWRLYQETQYF; cdr3_nt: TGTGCCAGCAGCCAAGGATGGAGATTGTACCAAGAGACCCAGTACTTC
d_call: NA; v_call: TRBV28; clone_size: NA; j_call: TRBJ1-4; cdr3_aa: CASKRPGVNEKLFF; cdr3_nt: TGTGCCAGCAAAAGGCCAGGGGTTAATGAAAAACTGTTTTTT
d_call: TRBD1; v_call: TRBV7-3; clone_size: NA; j_call: TRBJ1-1; cdr3_aa: CASSLTGGWNTEAFF; cdr3_nt: TGTGCCAGCAGCTTGACAGGGGGCTGGAACACTGAAGCTTTCTTT
d_call: TRBD1; v_call: TRBV6-5; clone_size: once; j_call: TRBJ2-3; cdr3_aa: CASRRDRASSQYF; cdr3_nt: TGTGCCAGCAGGAGGGACAGGGCCAGTTCACAGTATTTT
d_call: NA; v_call: TRBV12-3/TRBV12-4; clone_size: NA; j_call: TRBJ1-2; cdr3_aa: CASTGLNYGYTF; cdr3_nt: TGTGCCAGTACAGGTTTAAACTATGGCTACACCTTC
d_call: TRBD2; v_call: TRBV28; clone_size: NA; j_call: TRBJ2-3; cdr3_aa: CASSFLAGGPDTDTQYF; cdr3_nt: TGTGCCAGCAGTTTCCTAGCGGGAGGGCCAGACACAGATACGCAGTATTTT
d_call: TRBD1; v_call: TRBV3-1/TRBV3-2; clone_size: NA; j_call: TRBJ1-2; cdr3_aa: CASSQDIQGYGYTF; cdr3_nt: TGTGCCAGCAGCCAAGATATACAGGGGTATGGCTACACCTTC
d_call: NA; v_call: TRBV28; clone_size: once; j_call: TRBJ1-6; cdr3_aa: CASSLSGVKGSPLHF; cdr3_nt: TGTGCCAGCAGTTTGTCAGGGGTGAAGGGCTCACCCCTCCACTTT
d_call: NA; v_call: TRBV27; clone_size: NA; j_call: TRBJ2-3; cdr3_aa: CASSLGALADTQYF; cdr3_nt: TGTGCCAGCAGTTTAGGGGCCCTCGCAGATACGCAGTATTTT
d_call: NA; v_call: TRBV5-1; clone_size: NA; j_call: TRBJ1-2; cdr3_aa: CASSLAGTPNYGYTF; cdr3_nt: TGCGCCAGCAGCTTGGCAGGGACACCAAACTATGGCTACACCTTC
d_call: TRBD2; v_call: TRBV5-8; clone_size: NA; j_call: TRBJ2-7; cdr3_aa: CASSLSWREGYEQYF; cdr3_nt: TGTGCCAGCAGCTTAAGTTGGCGGGAGGGGTACGAGCAGTACTTC
d_call: NA; v_call: TRBV6-2/TRBV6-3; clone_size: NA; j_call: TRBJ1-1; cdr3_aa: CASSYTGWFEAFF; cdr3_nt: TGTGCCAGCAGTTATACAGGGTGGTTTGAAGCTTTCTTT
d_call: TRBD2; v_call: TRBV15; clone_size: NA; j_call: TRBJ2-7; cdr3_aa: CATSRRLAGEGYEQYF; cdr3_nt: TGTGCCACCAGCAGACGACTAGCGGGAGAAGGCTACGAGCAGTACTTC
d_call: NA; v_call: TRBV2; clone_size: NA; j_call: TRBJ1-2; cdr3_aa: CASSDAGWRGYTF; cdr3_nt: TGTGCCAGCAGTGATGCAGGGTGGCGAGGCTACACCTTC
d_call: TRBD2; v_call: TRBV4-2; clone_size: NA; j_call: TRBJ2-7; cdr3_aa: CASSQGRTSGSYEQYF; cdr3_nt: TGTGCCAGCAGCCAAGGGCGGACTAGCGGGAGTTACGAGCAGTACTTC
d_call: TRBD1; v_call: TRBV11-2; clone_size: once; j_call: TRBJ1-3; cdr3_aa: CASSLLGARGSGNTIYF; cdr3_nt: TGTGCCAGCAGCCTCCTCGGGGCCAGGGGGTCTGGAAACACCATATATTTT
d_call: NA; v_call: TRBV3-1/TRBV3-2; clone_size: NA; j_call: TRBJ1-2; cdr3_aa: CASSQAAGRTNYGYTF; cdr3_nt: TGTGCCAGCAGCCAAGCGGCAGGGCGTACTAACTATGGCTACACCTTC
d_call: TRBD2; v_call: TRBV5-1; clone_size: NA; j_call: TRBJ2-5; cdr3_aa: CASSVTSGRPQETQYF; cdr3_nt: TGCGCCAGCAGCGTGACTAGCGGGAGGCCCCAAGAGACCCAGTACTTC
d_call: TRBD2; v_call: TRBV7-7; clone_size: few; j_call: TRBJ2-7; cdr3_aa: CASSPGTTNYEQYF; cdr3_nt: TGTGCCAGCAGTCCCGGGACTACCAACTACGAGCAGTACTTC
d_call: NA; v_call: TRBV28; clone_size: NA; j_call: TRBJ2-7; cdr3_aa: CASSSVGYEQYF; cdr3_nt: TGTGCCAGCAGTTCCGTCGGCTACGAGCAGTACTTC
d_call: NA; v_call: TRBV6-2/TRBV6-3; clone_size: NA; j_call: TRBJ2-1; cdr3_aa: CASSPRRSVRLHNEQFF; cdr3_nt: TGTGCCAGCAGCCCTCGGAGGAGTGTGCGACTTCACAATGAGCAGTTCTTC
d_call: TRBD1; v_call: TRBV5-4; clone_size: NA; j_call: TRBJ2-7; cdr3_aa: CASSQTGGVYEQYF; cdr3_nt: TGTGCCAGCAGCCAGACAGGGGGCGTTTACGAGCAGTACTTC
d_call: TRBD1; v_call: TRBV24-1; clone_size: NA; j_call: TRBJ2-1; cdr3_aa: CATSDRGQGNNEQFF; cdr3_nt: TGTGCCACCAGTGACCGGGGACAGGGGAACAATGAGCAGTTCTTC
d_call: TRBD1; v_call: TRBV11-2; clone_size: few; j_call: TRBJ2-7; cdr3_aa: CASSPGTGTHEQYF; cdr3_nt: TGTGCCAGCAGCCCCGGGACAGGGACCCACGAGCAGTACTTC
d_call: NA; v_call: TRBV5-6; clone_size: NA; j_call: TRBJ2-1; cdr3_aa: CASSYDTNEQFF; cdr3_nt: TGTGCCAGCAGCTACGACACTAATGAGCAGTTCTTC
d_call: NA; v_call: TRBV20-1; clone_size: NA; j_call: TRBJ1-4; cdr3_aa: CSASVRQPATNEKLFF; cdr3_nt: TGCAGTGCTAGTGTGCGGCAGCCTGCAACTAATGAAAAACTGTTTTTT
d_call: NA; v_call: TRBV5-6; clone_size: NA; j_call: TRBJ2-1; cdr3_aa: CASSLGANNEQFF; cdr3_nt: TGTGCCAGCAGCTTGGGGGCCAACAATGAGCAGTTCTTC
d_call: TRBD2; v_call: TRBV4-2; clone_size: NA; j_call: TRBJ2-5; cdr3_aa: CASSLLAGGETQYF; cdr3_nt: TGTGCCAGCAGCCTTCTAGCGGGGGGGGAGACCCAGTACTTC
d_call: TRBD2; v_call: TRBV29-1; clone_size: NA; j_call: TRBJ2-2; cdr3_aa: CSVELLAGAFTGELFF; cdr3_nt: TGCAGCGTTGAATTGCTAGCGGGAGCGTTCACCGGGGAGCTGTTTTTT
d_call: NA; v_call: TRBV3-1/TRBV3-2; clone_size: NA; j_call: TRBJ2-5; cdr3_aa: CASSQDGAGRRERLQETQYF; cdr3_nt: TGTGCCAGCAGCCAAGATGGGGCGGGACGGAGGGAACGGCTCCAAGAGACCCAGTACTTC
d_call: TRBD2; v_call: TRBV5-1; clone_size: once; j_call: TRBJ2-3; cdr3_aa: CASSSGLAGGRASTDTQYF; cdr3_nt: TGCGCCAGCAGTTCGGGACTAGCGGGAGGACGTGCTAGCACAGATACGCAGTATTTT
d_call: TRBD2; v_call: TRBV4-2; clone_size: NA; j_call: TRBJ2-1; cdr3_aa: CASSQDYGRPYNEQFF; cdr3_nt: TGTGCCAGCAGCCAAGATTACGGGAGGCCCTACAATGAGCAGTTCTTC
d_call: TRBD2; v_call: TRBV18; clone_size: NA; j_call: TRBJ2-1; cdr3_aa: CASSPKREQFF; cdr3_nt: TGTGCCAGCTCACCCAAGCGGGAACAGTTCTTC
d_call: TRBD2; v_call: TRBV28; clone_size: NA; j_call: TRBJ2-1; cdr3_aa: CASSTSLAEDYNEQFF; cdr3_nt: TGTGCCAGCAGCACCTCCCTAGCGGAGGACTACAATGAGCAGTTCTTC
d_call: NA; v_call: TRBV5-1; clone_size: NA; j_call: TRBJ1-1; cdr3_aa: CASSSGQPKAFF; cdr3_nt: TGCGCCAGCAGCTCCGGTCAACCCAAAGCTTTCTTT
d_call: NA; v_call: TRBV15; clone_size: NA; j_call: TRBJ1-1; cdr3_aa: CATSRGRGANTEAFF; cdr3_nt: TGTGCCACCAGCAGAGGGCGGGGGGCGAACACTGAAGCTTTCTTT
d_call: NA; v_call: TRBV5-4; clone_size: NA; j_call: TRBJ2-5; cdr3_aa: CASTAQGQETQYF; cdr3_nt: TGTGCCAGCACAGCACAGGGACAAGAGACCCAGTACTTC
d_call: NA; v_call: TRBV27; clone_size: NA; j_call: TRBJ2-7; cdr3_aa: CASSLSTWRPTHAYEQYF; cdr3_nt: TGTGCCAGCAGTTTATCGACGTGGAGACCGACTCACGCCTACGAGCAGTACTTC
d_call: TRBD1; v_call: TRBV6-2/TRBV6-3; clone_size: few; j_call: TRBJ2-4; cdr3_aa: CASSYTGQAGHIQYF; cdr3_nt: TGTGCCAGCAGTTACACGGGACAGGCAGGGCACATTCAGTACTTC
d_call: TRBD1; v_call: TRBV19; clone_size: NA; j_call: TRBJ1-2; cdr3_aa: CASSVGRQGRGYGYTF; cdr3_nt: TGTGCCAGTAGTGTTGGCAGACAGGGCCGTGGTTATGGCTACACCTTC
d_call: TRBD2; v_call: TRBV7-6; clone_size: NA; j_call: TRBJ2-7; cdr3_aa: CASSLSPNLLAGTYEQYF; cdr3_nt: TGTGCCAGCAGCTTATCCCCCAATCTCCTAGCGGGGACCTACGAGCAGTACTTC
d_call: TRBD1; v_call: TRBV12-5; clone_size: NA; j_call: TRBJ1-1; cdr3_aa: CASGLVVSTGSEAFF; cdr3_nt: TGTGCTAGTGGTTTGGTTGTCTCGACAGGGTCTGAAGCTTTCTTT
d_call: TRBD1; v_call: TRBV4-3; clone_size: NA; j_call: TRBJ2-2; cdr3_aa: CASSQEKGGFTGELFF; cdr3_nt: TGCGCCAGCAGCCAAGAGAAAGGGGGCTTCACCGGGGAGCTGTTTTTT
d_call: TRBD2; v_call: TRBV5-1; clone_size: NA; j_call: TRBJ2-4; cdr3_aa: CASSLGGLALAKNIQYF; cdr3_nt: TGCGCCAGCAGCTTGGGGGGACTAGCGCTAGCCAAAAACATTCAGTACTTC